This T cell receptor beta chain was obtained from a study of T-cell reconstitution after alpha-beta-depleted transplantation in children. Study results and limitations: The origin of high day-60 TCRbeta diversity in some patients lay in surviving recipient T cells and thymic progenitors. The origin of alpha-beta T cells about two months after transplant was reportedly several hundred expanded graft clones. After one year, T-cell counts and TCRbeta diversity mostly came from new T cells.

Library preparation (for TCRbeta) was performed with unique molecular identifiers. TCRdb re-analysed the PCR reads in MiXCR, keeping a single row per CDR3 protein. The sample has some 150,000 distinct CDR3 sequences; around 8.8% are singletons. From germline, CDR1 is LGHDT and CDR2 YNNKEL (reference sequence). This CDR3 has 13 amino acids. V was trimmed by 6 bases and J by 4 bases, leaving 12 bases between them. In regard to this clonotype: As yet, its antigen is unknown.

Here the sequenced sample was PBMCs, mostly from graft donor cells, taken 180 days after TCRalphabeta/CD19-depleted stem cell transplant. The chain combines TRBV3-1 with TRBJ1-2; tentative D call: TRBD1 (5 bases). The clonotype originates from a female patient between 2 and 15 years old who had a stem cell transplant for congenital amegakaryocytic thrombocytopenia, so the T cells may come from the graft donor. CDR3 residues: CASRTAKGYGYTF. CDR3 sequence (DNA): TGTGCCAGCAGGACAGCTAAGGGCTATGGCTACACCTTC. The variable domain in full, with the rest retrieved from reference TRBV3-1 and TRBJ1-2, is DTAVSQTPKYLVTQMGNDKSIKCEQNLGHDTMYWYKQDSKKFLKIMFSYNNKELIINETVPNRFSPKSPDKAHLNLHINSLELGDSAVYFCASRTAKGYGYTFGSGTRLTVV.